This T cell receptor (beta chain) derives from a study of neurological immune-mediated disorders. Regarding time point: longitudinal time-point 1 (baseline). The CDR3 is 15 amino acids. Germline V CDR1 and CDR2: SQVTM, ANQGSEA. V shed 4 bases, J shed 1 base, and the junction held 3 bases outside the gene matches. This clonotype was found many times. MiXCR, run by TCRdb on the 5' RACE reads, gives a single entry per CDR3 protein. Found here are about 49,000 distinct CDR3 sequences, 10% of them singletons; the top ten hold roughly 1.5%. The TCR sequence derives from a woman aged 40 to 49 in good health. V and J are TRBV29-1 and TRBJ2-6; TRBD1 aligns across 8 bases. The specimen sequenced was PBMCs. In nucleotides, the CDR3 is TGCAGCGTTGGGACAGGGCGTTCTGGGGCCAACGTCCTGACTTTC. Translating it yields CSVGTGRSGANVLTF.